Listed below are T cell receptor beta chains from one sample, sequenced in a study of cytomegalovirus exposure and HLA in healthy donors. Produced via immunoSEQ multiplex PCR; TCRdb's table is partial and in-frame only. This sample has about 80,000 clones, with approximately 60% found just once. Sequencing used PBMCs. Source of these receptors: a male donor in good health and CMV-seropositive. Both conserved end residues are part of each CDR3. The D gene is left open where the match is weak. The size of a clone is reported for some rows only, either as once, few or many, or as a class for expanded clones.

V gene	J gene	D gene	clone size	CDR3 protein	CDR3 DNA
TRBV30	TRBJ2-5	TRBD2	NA	CAWSTSGGVETQYF	TGTGCCTGGAGTACCAGCGGGGGGGTTGAGACCCAGTACTTC
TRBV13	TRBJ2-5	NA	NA	CASSVIPETQYF	TGTGCCAGCAGCGTTATCCCAGAGACCCAGTACTTC
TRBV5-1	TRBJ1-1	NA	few	CASSLTANTEAFF	TGCGCCAGCAGCTTGACAGCGAACACTGAAGCTTTCTTT
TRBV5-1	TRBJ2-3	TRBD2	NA	CASSSGLAGGQVVADTQYF	TGCGCCAGCAGCTCGGGACTAGCGGGAGGGCAGGTCGTAGCGGATACGCAGTATTTT
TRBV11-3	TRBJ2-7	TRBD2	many	CASSPLGLAIQPLYEQYF	TGTGCCAGTTCACCCCTTGGACTAGCCATCCAACCCCTCTACGAGCAGTACTTC
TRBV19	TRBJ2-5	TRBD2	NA	CASSRWTSGAQETQYF	TGTGCCAGTAGTCGTTGGACTAGCGGGGCCCAAGAGACCCAGTACTTC
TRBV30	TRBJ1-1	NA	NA	CAWTPSTEAFF	TGTGCCTGGACCCCGAGCACTGAAGCTTTCTTT
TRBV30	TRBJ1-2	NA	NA	CACNNRVGYTF	TGTGCCTGTAACAACAGGGTGGGCTACACCTTC
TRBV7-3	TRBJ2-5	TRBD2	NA	CASSSSAGGPETQYF	TGTGCCAGCAGCTCATCAGCGGGAGGGCCGGAGACCCAGTACTTC
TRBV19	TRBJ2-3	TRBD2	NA	CASSTTSGSSTDTQYF	TGTGCCAGTAGTACTACTAGCGGATCTAGCACAGATACGCAGTATTTT
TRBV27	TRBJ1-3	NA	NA	CASSSVFSGNTIYF	TGTGCCAGCAGTTCGGTGTTCTCTGGAAACACCATATATTTT
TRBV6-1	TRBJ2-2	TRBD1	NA	CASSELGQVGELFF	TGTGCCAGCAGTGAATTAGGACAGGTCGGGGAGCTGTTTTTT
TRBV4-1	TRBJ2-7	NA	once	CASSLNAQGSGYEQYF	TGCGCCAGCAGCTTAAACGCTCAGGGGAGCGGTTACGAGCAGTACTTC
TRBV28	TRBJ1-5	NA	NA	CASSLARGGWHQPQHF	TGTGCCAGCAGTTTAGCGCGGGGGGGGTGGCATCAGCCCCAGCATTTT
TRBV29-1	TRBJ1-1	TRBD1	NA	CSVEGQGFTEAFF	TGCAGCGTTGAGGGACAGGGGTTCACTGAAGCTTTCTTT